This paragraph reports one T cell receptor (beta chain). This specimen belongs to a study of technical replicates of blood from several donors. V was pared by 4 bases and J by 10 bases, with 9 bases of the junction left unmatched. This CDR3 region has 14 residues. CDR1 SGHRS and CDR2 YFSETQ come from the germline V gene. Assay used: immunoSEQ multiplex PCR; TCRdb lists only in-frame clones, some missing. Of some 64,000 clones detected, 97% appear once; the ten largest clones hold over 0.15%. This chain connects TRBV5-1 to TRBJ2-1; 9 nucleotides align to TRBD1. Sequencing input: T cells isolated from PBMCs. The source is a human donor in good health. The CDR3 DNA reads as TGCGCCAGCAGCAAAGGGACAGGGCCCTCGGAGCAGTTCTTC. This codes for CASSKGTGPSEQFF. Based on the CDR3 plus reference TRBV5-1 and TRBJ2-1, the full variable domain is KAGVTQTPRYLIKTRGQQVTLSCSPISGHRSVSWYQQTPGQGLQFLFEYFSETQRNKGNFPGRFSGRQFSNSRSEMNVSTLELGDSALYLCASSKGTGPSEQFFGPGTRLTVL.